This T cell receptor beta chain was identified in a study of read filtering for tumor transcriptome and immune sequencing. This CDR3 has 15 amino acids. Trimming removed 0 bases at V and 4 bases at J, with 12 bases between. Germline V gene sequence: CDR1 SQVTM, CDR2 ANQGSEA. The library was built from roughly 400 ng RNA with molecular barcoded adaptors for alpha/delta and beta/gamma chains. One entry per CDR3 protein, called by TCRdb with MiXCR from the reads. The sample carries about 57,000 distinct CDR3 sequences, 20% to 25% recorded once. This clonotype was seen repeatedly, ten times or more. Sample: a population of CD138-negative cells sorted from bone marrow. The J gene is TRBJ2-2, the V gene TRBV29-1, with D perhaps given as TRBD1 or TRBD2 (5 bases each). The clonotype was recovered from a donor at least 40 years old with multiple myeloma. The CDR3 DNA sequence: TGCAGCGTTGAAGATCGGATGGGACCCACCGGGGAGCTGTTTTTT. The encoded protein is CSVEDRMGPTGELFF.